This TCR beta chain appears in the sequencing data of a study of immune evolution from preneoplasia to lung adenocarcinoma. Patient tissue came from resections in Japan or China, 2014–2017. Each case's diagnosis was confirmed by two pathologists on H&E. Germline lookup yields CDR1 SGHRS and CDR2 YFSETQ. Trimming shortened V by 3 bases and J by 8 bases, and 17 bases separated the two germline ends. The CDR3 is 14 residues long. The assay was immunoSEQ multiplex PCR, and TCRdb's table has in-frame clones only and misses some. The table lists 14,000 or so clones, approximately 85% of them singletons, with about 2.8% in the top ten.

This TCR came from an older donor with lung adenocarcinoma. Material: FFPE lung adenocarcinoma in situ tissue. The chain carries TRBV5-1 and TRBJ1-2; the D gene is possibly TRBD1 (5 bases). The CDR3 nucleotides are TGCGCCAGCAGCTCAGCCGGGACTCCCTCAGGCTACACCTTC. Its protein product is CASSSAGTPSGYTF. Combining the CDR3 with reference TRBV5-1 and TRBJ1-2 gives the whole variable domain KAGVTQTPRYLIKTRGQQVTLSCSPISGHRSVSWYQQTPGQGLQFLFEYFSETQRNKGNFPGRFSGRQFSNSRSEMNVSTLELGDSALYLCASSSAGTPSGYTFGSGTRLTVV.